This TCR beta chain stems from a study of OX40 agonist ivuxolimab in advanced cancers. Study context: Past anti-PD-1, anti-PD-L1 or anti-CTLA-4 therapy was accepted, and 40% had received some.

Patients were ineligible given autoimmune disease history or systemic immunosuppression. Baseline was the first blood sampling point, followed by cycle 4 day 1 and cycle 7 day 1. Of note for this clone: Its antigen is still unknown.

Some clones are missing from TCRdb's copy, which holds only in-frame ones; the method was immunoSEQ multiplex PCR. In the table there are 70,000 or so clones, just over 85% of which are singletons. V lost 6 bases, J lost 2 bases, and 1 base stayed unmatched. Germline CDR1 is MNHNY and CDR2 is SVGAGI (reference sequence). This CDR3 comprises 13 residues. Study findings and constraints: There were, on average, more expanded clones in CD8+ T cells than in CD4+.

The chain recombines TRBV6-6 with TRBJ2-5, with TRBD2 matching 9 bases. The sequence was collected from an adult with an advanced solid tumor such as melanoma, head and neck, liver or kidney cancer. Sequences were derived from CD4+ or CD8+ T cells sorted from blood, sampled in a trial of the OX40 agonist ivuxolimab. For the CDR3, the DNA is TGTGCCAGCAGAACTAGCGGGCAAGAGACCCAGTACTTC. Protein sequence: CASRTSGQETQYF.